Listed below are T cell receptor beta chains from one sample, sequenced in a study of graft-versus-host responses after intestinal transplantation. These TCRs' antigens remain unknown. Profiling relied on immunoSEQ multiplex PCR, and the TCRdb table lists in-frame clones only, not all of them. The sample has tens of thousands of clones, 95% seen once; the top ten hold approximately 0.25%. Sequenced here: unstimulated CD8+ T cells sorted from spleen or lymph node cells, sampled before transplant. The receptor source for this set is a human donor who was the organ donor for an intestinal transplant. Each CDR3 is given with its conserved first and last residue. The order of the fields is clone size, D gene, J gene, V gene, CDR3 length, CDR3 protein, CDR3 DNA. The D gene is left open where the match is weak. Only part of the rows carry a size: once, few, many, or a class if the clone is expanded.

clone_size: NA
d_call: NA
j_call: TRBJ2-3
v_call: TRBV7-3
cdr3_length: 13
cdr3_aa: CASSQMLTDTQYF
cdr3_nt: TGTGCCAGCAGCCAGATGCTCACAGATACGCAGTATTTT

clone_size: NA
d_call: NA
j_call: TRBJ2-1
v_call: TRBV11-2
cdr3_length: 13
cdr3_aa: CASSPDYHNEQFF
cdr3_nt: TGTGCCAGCAGCCCAGACTACCACAATGAGCAGTTCTTC

clone_size: NA
d_call: NA
j_call: TRBJ2-2
v_call: TRBV7-6
cdr3_length: 13
cdr3_aa: CASSLSLTGELFF
cdr3_nt: TGTGCCAGCAGCTTATCGCTGACCGGGGAGCTGTTTTTT

clone_size: NA
d_call: NA
j_call: TRBJ2-7
v_call: TRBV6-1
cdr3_length: 14
cdr3_aa: CATHFQGSPYEQYF
cdr3_nt: TGTGCCACCCACTTCCAGGGTTCTCCCTACGAGCAGTACTTC

clone_size: NA
d_call: NA
j_call: TRBJ2-5
v_call: TRBV7-2
cdr3_length: 14
cdr3_aa: CASSLAPPGPVQYF
cdr3_nt: TGTGCCAGCAGCTTAGCGCCCCCGGGGCCTGTCCAGTACTTC

clone_size: NA
d_call: NA
j_call: TRBJ2-7
v_call: TRBV6-6
cdr3_length: 16
cdr3_aa: CASSPRTAPESYEQYF
cdr3_nt: TGTGCCAGCAGTCCGAGGACAGCGCCAGAGTCCTACGAGCAGTACTTC

clone_size: NA
d_call: NA
j_call: TRBJ2-7
v_call: TRBV2
cdr3_length: 12
cdr3_aa: CASTHNLDEQYF
cdr3_nt: TGTGCCAGCACCCATAATTTGGACGAGCAGTACTTC

clone_size: NA
d_call: NA
j_call: TRBJ1-1
v_call: TRBV9
cdr3_length: 15
cdr3_aa: CASSPASGVGSEAFF
cdr3_nt: TGTGCCAGCAGCCCGGCTTCGGGGGTAGGGTCTGAAGCTTTCTTT

clone_size: NA
d_call: TRBD1
j_call: TRBJ1-2
v_call: TRBV27
cdr3_length: 20
cdr3_aa: CASSSYPSIREGAVDYGYTF
cdr3_nt: TGTGCCAGCAGTTCATATCCCTCCATCCGAGAGGGGGCAGTCGACTATGGCTACACCTTC

clone_size: once
d_call: NA
j_call: TRBJ1-2
v_call: TRBV30
cdr3_length: 11
cdr3_aa: CAWTGTYGYTF
cdr3_nt: TGTGCCTGGACCGGGACCTATGGCTACACCTTC

clone_size: NA
d_call: NA
j_call: TRBJ2-7
v_call: TRBV4-1
cdr3_length: 14
cdr3_aa: CASSQEDRDYEQYF
cdr3_nt: TGCGCCAGCAGCCAAGAGGACAGAGACTACGAGCAGTACTTC

clone_size: NA
d_call: NA
j_call: TRBJ1-2
v_call: TRBV11-3
cdr3_length: 14
cdr3_aa: CASSPSGPHYGYTF
cdr3_nt: TGTGCCAGCAGCCCGAGCGGACCGCACTATGGCTACACCTTC

clone_size: NA
d_call: NA
j_call: TRBJ2-7
v_call: TRBV7-9
cdr3_length: 12
cdr3_aa: CASSNDRYEQYF
cdr3_nt: TGTGCCAGCAGCAACGACAGGTACGAGCAGTACTTC

clone_size: NA
d_call: TRBD1
j_call: TRBJ1-5
v_call: TRBV9
cdr3_length: 14
cdr3_aa: CASSAGTGNQPQHF
cdr3_nt: TGTGCCAGCAGCGCCGGGACAGGGAATCAGCCCCAGCATTTT

clone_size: NA
d_call: NA
j_call: TRBJ2-7
v_call: TRBV5-6
cdr3_length: 13
cdr3_aa: CASSLQSSYEQYF
cdr3_nt: TGTGCCAGCAGCCTACAAAGCTCCTACGAGCAGTACTTC

clone_size: NA
d_call: TRBD2
j_call: TRBJ2-2
v_call: TRBV27
cdr3_length: 17
cdr3_aa: CASSYNRASGGTGELFF
cdr3_nt: TGTGCCAGCAGTTATAATCGGGCTAGCGGGGGCACCGGGGAGCTGTTTTTT

clone_size: NA
d_call: TRBD2
j_call: TRBJ2-2
v_call: TRBV7-3
cdr3_length: 17
cdr3_aa: CASSPGVLAGTTGELFF
cdr3_nt: TGTGCCAGCAGCCCCGGAGTCCTAGCGGGGACAACCGGGGAGCTGTTTTTT

clone_size: once
d_call: NA
j_call: TRBJ2-3
v_call: TRBV11-2
cdr3_length: 13
cdr3_aa: CASSLDSTDTQYF
cdr3_nt: TGTGCCAGCAGCTTAGACAGCACAGATACGCAGTATTTT

clone_size: NA
d_call: NA
j_call: TRBJ2-5
v_call: TRBV28
cdr3_length: 13
cdr3_aa: CASRPQGGGTQYF
cdr3_nt: TGTGCCAGCAGACCACAAGGGGGGGGGACCCAGTACTTC

clone_size: NA
d_call: TRBD1
j_call: TRBJ1-2
v_call: TRBV30
cdr3_length: 15
cdr3_aa: CAWSSGQGAFHGYTF
cdr3_nt: TGTGCCTGGAGTTCGGGACAGGGGGCGTTTCATGGCTACACCTTC

clone_size: NA
d_call: TRBD1
j_call: TRBJ2-3
v_call: TRBV4-3
cdr3_length: 18
cdr3_aa: CASSQDLGQGLGTDTQYF
cdr3_nt: TGCGCCAGCAGCCAAGATCTAGGACAGGGCCTCGGCACAGATACGCAGTATTTT

clone_size: NA
d_call: TRBD1
j_call: TRBJ1-6
v_call: TRBV13
cdr3_length: 14
cdr3_aa: CASSSGTGVSPLHF
cdr3_nt: TGTGCCAGCAGCTCCGGGACAGGGGTCTCACCCCTCCACTTT

clone_size: once
d_call: TRBD1
j_call: TRBJ1-1
v_call: TRBV25-1
cdr3_length: 12
cdr3_aa: CASRAGGTEAFF
cdr3_nt: TGTGCCAGCAGGGCAGGGGGTACTGAAGCTTTCTTT

clone_size: once
d_call: TRBD1
j_call: TRBJ1-1
v_call: TRBV4-3
cdr3_length: 15
cdr3_aa: CASSHLGTANTEAFF
cdr3_nt: TGCGCCAGCAGCCATCTCGGGACAGCGAACACTGAAGCTTTCTTT

clone_size: NA
d_call: NA
j_call: TRBJ1-1
v_call: TRBV5-1
cdr3_length: 21
cdr3_aa: CASSPRDTIEGLDYLDTEAFF
cdr3_nt: TGCGCCAGCAGCCCGAGAGACACGATCGAGGGGCTGGATTATCTGGACACTGAAGCTTTCTTT

clone_size: NA
d_call: TRBD1
j_call: TRBJ1-2
v_call: TRBV28
cdr3_length: 15
cdr3_aa: CASSLGTGALYGYTF
cdr3_nt: TGTGCCAGCAGTTTAGGGACAGGGGCACTCTATGGCTACACCTTC

clone_size: NA
d_call: NA
j_call: TRBJ2-1
v_call: TRBV16
cdr3_length: 15
cdr3_aa: CASSISRLTDNEQFF
cdr3_nt: TGTGCCAGCAGCATCAGCAGACTAACAGACAATGAGCAGTTCTTC

clone_size: NA
d_call: TRBD1
j_call: TRBJ1-1
v_call: TRBV27
cdr3_length: 16
cdr3_aa: CASSTRAGGGNTEAFF
cdr3_nt: TGTGCCAGCAGTACCCGGGCAGGGGGGGGGAACACTGAAGCTTTCTTT

clone_size: NA
d_call: TRBD1
j_call: TRBJ2-5
v_call: TRBV28
cdr3_length: 15
cdr3_aa: CASSLWKTGKETQYF
cdr3_nt: TGTGCCAGCAGTTTATGGAAGACAGGGAAAGAGACCCAGTACTTC

clone_size: NA
d_call: TRBD1
j_call: TRBJ1-6
v_call: TRBV27
cdr3_length: 15
cdr3_aa: CASSPGTGNSPPLHF
cdr3_nt: TGTGCCAGCAGTCCAGGGACAGGGAATTCTCCACCCCTCCACTTT

clone_size: NA
d_call: TRBD1
j_call: TRBJ2-7
v_call: TRBV2
cdr3_length: 17
cdr3_aa: CASTSPGTGYGSYEQYF
cdr3_nt: TGTGCCAGCACCAGTCCCGGGACAGGGTATGGGTCCTACGAGCAGTACTTC

clone_size: NA
d_call: NA
j_call: TRBJ1-5
v_call: TRBV28
cdr3_length: 15
cdr3_aa: CASRLQGFSNQPQHF
cdr3_nt: TGTGCCAGCAGGCTCCAGGGGTTTAGCAATCAGCCCCAGCATTTT

clone_size: NA
d_call: NA
j_call: TRBJ1-1
v_call: TRBV9
cdr3_length: 14
cdr3_aa: CASSPQQQESEAFF
cdr3_nt: TGTGCCAGCAGCCCCCAACAACAGGAGTCAGAAGCTTTCTTT

clone_size: NA
d_call: TRBD1
j_call: TRBJ2-7
v_call: TRBV27
cdr3_length: 14
cdr3_aa: CASSVRDSKYEQYF
cdr3_nt: TGTGCCAGCAGTGTCCGGGACAGTAAATACGAGCAGTACTTC

clone_size: NA
d_call: NA
j_call: TRBJ2-6
v_call: TRBV29-1
cdr3_length: 15
cdr3_aa: CSVDLGNSGANVLTF
cdr3_nt: TGCAGCGTTGACTTAGGGAACTCCGGGGCCAACGTCCTGACTTTC

clone_size: NA
d_call: NA
j_call: TRBJ2-7
v_call: TRBV29-1
cdr3_length: 13
cdr3_aa: CSVMNRAAYEQYF
cdr3_nt: TGCAGCGTTATGAACAGGGCGGCCTACGAGCAGTACTTC

clone_size: NA
d_call: NA
j_call: TRBJ2-7
v_call: TRBV11-3
cdr3_length: 13
cdr3_aa: CASSLASAYEQYF
cdr3_nt: TGTGCCAGCAGCTTAGCCTCAGCCTACGAGCAGTACTTC

clone_size: NA
d_call: TRBD1
j_call: TRBJ1-5
v_call: TRBV27
cdr3_length: 15
cdr3_aa: CASSRTGDGNQPQHF
cdr3_nt: TGTGCCAGCAGTAGGACAGGGGATGGCAATCAGCCCCAGCATTTT

clone_size: NA
d_call: NA
j_call: TRBJ2-7
v_call: TRBV7-8
cdr3_length: 14
cdr3_aa: CASSFGQASYEQYF
cdr3_nt: TGTGCCAGCAGCTTCGGGCAGGCCTCCTACGAGCAGTACTTC

clone_size: NA
d_call: NA
j_call: TRBJ2-3
v_call: TRBV4-3
cdr3_length: 15
cdr3_aa: CASSQLSTSTDTQYF
cdr3_nt: TGCGCCAGCAGCCAATTATCCACCAGCACAGATACGCAGTATTTT

clone_size: NA
d_call: NA
j_call: TRBJ1-2
v_call: TRBV25-1
cdr3_length: 15
cdr3_aa: CASSSRLGPVLGYTF
cdr3_nt: TGTGCCAGCAGTTCCCGCCTGGGACCCGTATTAGGCTACACCTTC

clone_size: NA
d_call: NA
j_call: TRBJ1-1
v_call: TRBV7-9
cdr3_length: 13
cdr3_aa: CASGGGANTEAFF
cdr3_nt: TGTGCCAGCGGAGGGGGAGCGAACACTGAAGCTTTCTTT

clone_size: NA
d_call: NA
j_call: TRBJ2-3
v_call: TRBV27
cdr3_length: 14
cdr3_aa: CASSFGQGPDTQYF
cdr3_nt: TGTGCCAGCAGTTTTGGGCAGGGGCCAGATACGCAGTATTTT

clone_size: NA
d_call: NA
j_call: TRBJ1-1
v_call: TRBV6-6
cdr3_length: 11
cdr3_aa: CATEPRTEAFF
cdr3_nt: TGTGCCACCGAACCCCGGACTGAAGCTTTCTTT

clone_size: NA
d_call: NA
j_call: TRBJ2-1
v_call: TRBV7-6
cdr3_length: 15
cdr3_aa: CASSLARTSYNEQFF
cdr3_nt: TGTGCCAGCAGCTTAGCGCGGACCTCCTACAATGAGCAGTTCTTC

clone_size: NA
d_call: TRBD2
j_call: TRBJ2-7
v_call: TRBV4-1
cdr3_length: 16
cdr3_aa: CASSQDDGGGHYEQYF
cdr3_nt: TGCGCCAGCAGCCAAGATGATGGCGGGGGGCACTACGAGCAGTACTTC

clone_size: NA
d_call: NA
j_call: TRBJ2-7
v_call: TRBV27
cdr3_length: 15
cdr3_aa: CASSLVDSGSYEQYF
cdr3_nt: TGTGCCAGCAGTTTAGTGGACTCGGGCTCCTACGAGCAGTACTTC

clone_size: NA
d_call: TRBD1
j_call: TRBJ1-2
v_call: TRBV18
cdr3_length: 14
cdr3_aa: CASSPPQGGYGYTF
cdr3_nt: TGTGCCAGCTCACCACCTCAGGGGGGTTATGGCTACACCTTC

clone_size: NA
d_call: TRBD1
j_call: TRBJ1-1
v_call: TRBV19
cdr3_length: 18
cdr3_aa: CASSIGHRDRNRNTEAFF
cdr3_nt: TGTGCCAGTAGTATAGGCCACCGGGACAGAAATAGGAACACTGAAGCTTTCTTT

clone_size: NA
d_call: NA
j_call: TRBJ1-2
v_call: TRBV28
cdr3_length: 12
cdr3_aa: CASASESYGYTF
cdr3_nt: TGTGCCAGTGCGTCTGAAAGCTATGGCTACACCTTC

clone_size: NA
d_call: NA
j_call: TRBJ1-6
v_call: TRBV7-7
cdr3_length: 19
cdr3_aa: CASSLIGPKKGLENSPLHF
cdr3_nt: TGTGCCAGCAGCTTAATTGGCCCCAAAAAAGGTCTAGAAAATTCACCCCTCCACTTT

clone_size: NA
d_call: NA
j_call: TRBJ2-5
v_call: TRBV5-1
cdr3_length: 12
cdr3_aa: CASRGGGETQYF
cdr3_nt: TGCGCCAGCAGAGGAGGGGGAGAGACCCAGTACTTC

clone_size: NA
d_call: NA
j_call: TRBJ1-1
v_call: TRBV18
cdr3_length: 21
cdr3_aa: CASSPPSTGAPTMTLNTEAFF
cdr3_nt: TGTGCCAGCTCACCCCCGTCGACAGGAGCCCCAACTATGACTTTGAACACTGAAGCTTTCTTT

clone_size: NA
d_call: TRBD1
j_call: TRBJ1-1
v_call: TRBV14
cdr3_length: 15
cdr3_aa: CASSQAGQGDTEAFF
cdr3_nt: TGTGCCAGCAGCCAAGCGGGACAGGGGGACACTGAAGCTTTCTTT

clone_size: NA
d_call: TRBD2
j_call: TRBJ2-7
v_call: TRBV7-2
cdr3_length: 16
cdr3_aa: CASSPYGTSGDYEQYF
cdr3_nt: TGTGCCAGCAGCCCATACGGCACTAGCGGGGACTACGAGCAGTACTTC